The 13 T cell receptor beta chains presented below share a single source sample, sequenced in a study of blood T cell repertoires in COVID-19. TCRdb keeps only in-frame clones here, not all; method: immunoSEQ multiplex PCR. The sample includes fewer than 300,000 clones, approximately 87% of them seen just once. The sample was peripheral blood. Source of these receptors: a woman aged 45-65 years with acute or convalescent COVID-19.

The CDR3 bases are TGTGCCACCAGTGACACTCGACTAGCGGGTCTGCTGCAAGAGACCCAGTACTTC. Protein sequence: CATSDTRLAGLLQETQYF. This chain links TRBV24-1 with TRBJ2-5, with 10 bases fitting TRBD2. Germline trimming cut 4 bases from V and 2 bases from J; bases unmatched to any gene: 12. This CDR3 is 18 amino acids long. Germline-derived CDR1 and CDR2 are KGHDR and SFDVKD.

The V call is TRBV7-9, the J call TRBJ1-4; 9 bases line up with TRBD1. V dropped 2 bases and J dropped 10; count of bases not matched to a gene: 8. In germline, CDR1 is SEHNR, CDR2 FQNEAQ (reference sequence). The CDR3 is 15 amino acids. CDR3 bases: TGTGCCAGCAGCTTACCAGACAGGGGGTGGAGAAAACTGTTTTTT. Protein: CASSLPDRGWRKLFF.

The sample holds a few counts of this clone. V and J are TRBV28 and TRBJ1-2; D may be TRBD1 (5 bases). V was trimmed by 2 bases and J by 8 bases, leaving 9 bases between them. The CDR3 spans 12 residues. The germline CDR1 and CDR2 sequences are MDHEN and SYDVKM. The CDR3 DNA reads as TGTGCCAGCAGTTTACCCAGGGAAGGCTACACCTTC. Residues: CASSLPREGYTF.

V and J are TRBV7-9 and TRBJ1-1; D possibly corresponds to TRBD1 (5 bases). Trimming took 2 bases from V and 10 from J, leaving 17 bases between them. The CDR3 is 14 amino acids. Germline CDR1 reads SEHNR; CDR2 reads FQNEAQ (reference sequence). In DNA, the CDR3 is TGTGCCAGCAGCTTACGGGCGGGGGATAATCGAGCTTTCTTT. Residues: CASSLRAGDNRAFF.

This clone was counted a single time. The chain has TRBV5-1 and TRBJ2-5; D unclear. CDR1 SGHRS and CDR2 YFSETQ come from the germline V gene. The CDR3 runs to 13 residues. V was shortened by 3 bases and J by 3 bases, with 9 bases between the two germline ends. The CDR3 sequence is CASSSLGEETQYF. Written as DNA, the CDR3 is TGCGCCAGCAGCTCCCTCGGAGAAGAGACCCAGTACTTC.

The chain combines TRBV10-1 with TRBJ2-2; the D gene is possibly TRBD2 (6 bases). Per germline, CDR1 WNHNN and CDR2 SYGVQD (reference sequence). This CDR3 is built from 18 residues. V was shortened by 0 bases and J by 5 bases, with 19 bases between the two germline ends. Written as DNA, the CDR3 is TGCGCCAGCAGTGAGTCTACGAGGTCGGCGAGCGGGACCGGGGAGCTGTTTTTT. Its translation: CASSESTRSASGTGELFF.

In its sample, this clone was seen once. V gene TRBV18 combines with J gene TRBJ2-7, with D perhaps matching TRBD1 (6 bases). CDR3 length: 15 amino acids. Germline CDR1 and CDR2: KGHSH and LQKENI. V was trimmed by 0 bases and J by 0 bases, leaving 9 bases between them. CDR3: CASSPPQGDSYEQYF. CDR3 bases: TGTGCCAGCTCACCACCACAGGGTGACTCCTACGAGCAGTACTTC.

The V gene is TRBV3-1 (or the pseudogene TRBV3-2), the J gene TRBJ2-7, with 7 bases aligning to TRBD2. Trimming cost V 7 bases and J 2 bases; bases outside gene matches: 11. The germline V gene has CDR1 LGHDT and CDR2 YNNKEL (reference sequence). This CDR3 region has 15 residues. CDR3 residues: CASTPRLAGPYEQYF. CDR3 coding DNA: TGTGCCAGCACGCCTCGACTAGCTGGCCCCTACGAGCAGTACTTC.

The chain is built from TRBV7-3 and TRBJ1-3; perhaps TRBD1 as D (5 bases). Trimming shortened V by 4 bases and J by 0 bases, and 13 bases separated the two germline ends. The CDR3 is 16 residues long. Germline loops: CDR1 SGHTA, CDR2 FQGTGA. For the CDR3, the DNA is TGTGCCAGCAGCTCCGGGACTCCGAGCTCTGGAAACACCATATATTTT. Translating it yields CASSSGTPSSGNTIYF.

V gene TRBV29-1 combines with J gene TRBJ2-7; 16 positions agree with TRBD2. Germline V CDR1 and CDR2: SQVTM, ANQGSEA. This CDR3 comprises 17 residues. With V trimmed by 5 bases and J by 5 bases, 12 bases remained unmatched. CDR3 in DNA: TGCAGCGTTACTGAGGGACTAGCGGGAGGGCCATTCGACGAGCAGTACTTC. Its translation: CSVTEGLAGGPFDEQYF.

The rearrangement links TRBV5-1 to TRBJ2-7; 7 positions match TRBD1. CDR3 length equals 13 residues. Per the germline V gene, CDR1 is SGHRS and CDR2 is YFSETQ. The V gene end was trimmed by 5 bases and the J gene end by 2 bases; junction bases not matched to a gene: 4. CDR3 loop: CASRSGGPYEQYF. The CDR3, as DNA: TGCGCCAGCAGGTCAGGGGGACCCTACGAGCAGTACTTC.

V and J are TRBV12-3 or TRBV12-4 and TRBJ1-1; a possible D gene is TRBD1 (5 bases). V lost 4 bases and J lost 12, with 15 bases in between. The CDR3 spans 12 residues. CDR3 region: CASSYRLGRPFF. Written as DNA, the CDR3 is TGTGCCAGCAGTTACAGGCTCGGGAGGCCTTTCTTT.

The chain is built from TRBV9 and TRBJ2-1, with D unclear. V was shortened by 4 bases and J by 7 bases, with 12 bases between the two germline ends. The V gene's germline CDR1 is SGDLS and CDR2 YYNGEE. This CDR3 has 13 amino acids. The DNA for the CDR3 is TGTGCCAGCAGCCCTTCCTGGCAAAATGAGCAGTTCTTC. This translates into CASSPSWQNEQFF.